This TCR beta chain was retrieved from a study of cytomegalovirus exposure and HLA in healthy donors. Findings and limits, study-wide: Researchers counted 150 to 200 TCR beta chains as cytomegalovirus-associated. Subsequent analysis revealed that first-cohort TCR clusters tended to co-occur in the approximately 120 validation repertoires.

While the first cohort had 500 to 700 subjects, the donors belonged to the separate validation cohort of over a hundred subjects. The junction had 5 bases not matched to a gene; V was cut back by 4 bases and J by 7 bases. Germline CDR1 and CDR2: MNHNS and SASEGT. The CDR3 has 14 amino acids. The method was immunoSEQ multiplex PCR; TCRdb's version includes in-frame clones alone and lacks a portion of them. The sample shows roughly 150,000 clones, nearly 90% of them seen only once. About this clone: What it recognizes is unknown.

The V gene is TRBV6-1, the J gene TRBJ1-4, with 8 bases matching TRBD1. The receptor was derived from a man younger than 35 in good health and CMV-seropositive. What was sequenced was PBMCs. The CDR3 region has the DNA TGTGCCAGCAGTGGACAGGGGTGGGGTGAAAAACTGTTTTTT. Translation: CASSGQGWGEKLFF.